One and the same sample provided the 21 T cell receptor beta chains below, sequenced in a study of blood T cell repertoires in COVID-19. TCRdb keeps only in-frame clones here, not all; method: immunoSEQ multiplex PCR. The repertoire holds about 300,000 clones, 85% to 90% seen once, with roughly 5.9% in the top ten. Sequenced material: peripheral blood. All receptors come from a woman aged 45 to 65 with COVID-19, enrolled during active disease.

The V and J genes are TRBV24-1 and TRBJ2-3; 7 bases are a match to TRBD1. The CDR3 consists of 17 residues. Unmatched junction bases numbered 10, after V lost 4 bases and J lost 1 base. Germline CDR1 is KGHDR and CDR2 is SFDVKD. CDR3 DNA sequence: TGTGCCACCAGTGAAAATTGGGACAGTCGAGGCACAGATACGCAGTATTTT. It codes for CATSENWDSRGTDTQYF.

The chain is built from TRBV3-1 (or the pseudogene TRBV3-2) and TRBJ2-1; TRBD2 aligns across 7 bases. Germline CDR1 LGHDT, CDR2 YNNKEL (reference sequence). There are 14 residues in the CDR3. Trimming at V came to 4 bases and at J to 10 bases, leaving 10 bases not matched to a gene. In DNA, the CDR3 is TGTGCCAGCAGCCTCGGTGCGGGAGATCGAGAGCAGTTCTTC. It translates to CASSLGAGDREQFF.

The chain links TRBV3-1 (or the pseudogene TRBV3-2) to TRBJ1-2; 7 bases align to TRBD1. V lost 2 bases to trimming and J lost 4 bases; unmatched junction nucleotides: 7. CDR3 length equals 15 residues. Germline V lookup: CDR1 LGHDT, CDR2 YNNKEL (reference sequence). CDR3 bases: TGTGCCAGCAGCCAACAGAACAGGGGAGGCTATGGCTACACCTTC. Protein product: CASSQQNRGGYGYTF.

The chain carries TRBV30 and TRBJ2-7, with D possibly matching TRBD2 (6 bases). The germline gives CDR1 GTSNPN, CDR2 SVGIG (reference sequence). V was trimmed by 0 bases and J by 4 bases, leaving 10 bases between them. The CDR3 is made up of 13 amino acids. The CDR3 sequence: CAWSVEGTYEQYF. DNA for the CDR3: TGTGCCTGGAGTGTAGAGGGGACTTACGAGCAGTACTTC.

The chain is built from TRBV6-6 and TRBJ1-5; no reliable D call. CDR3 size: 17 residues. CDR1 is MNHNY and CDR2 is SVGAGI in the germline V gene (reference sequence). Deletions cut 5 bases from V and 3 bases from J, with 20 bases between. The DNA of the CDR3 is TGTGCCAGCAGTCGGAGTTCCTCGCAGGTCCTCAATCAGCCCCAGCATTTT. Protein: CASSRSSSQVLNQPQHF.

The genes are TRBV30 and TRBJ1-2; D uncertain. The CDR3 runs to 11 residues. Between the trimmed V and J ends, which lost 5 bases and 2 bases, there was a span of 6 bases. The germline V gene has CDR1 GTSNPN and CDR2 SVGIG (reference sequence). CDR3 loop: CAWDGNYGYTF. CDR3 DNA: TGTGCCTGGGACGGGAACTATGGCTACACCTTC. The full variable domain, rest sourced from reference TRBV30 and TRBJ1-2, is SQTIHQWPATLVQPVGSPLSLECTVEGTSNPNLYWYRQAAGRGLQLLFYSVGIGQISSEVPQNLSASRPQDRQFILSSKKLLLSDSGFYLCAWDGNYGYTFGSGTRLTVV.

The V call is TRBV6-5, the J call TRBJ2-5, with 9 bases that match TRBD1. This CDR3 spans 15 amino acids. Per germline, CDR1 MNHEY and CDR2 SVGAGI. Trimming at V came to 5 bases and at J to 3 bases, leaving 7 bases not matched to a gene. CDR3 coding DNA: TGTGCCAGCAGTACAGCCGGGACAGGGAAAGAGACCCAGTACTTC. Amino acid sequence: CASSTAGTGKETQYF.

V is TRBV12-3 or TRBV12-4 and J is TRBJ1-6; no definite D call. CDR3 length equals 13 residues. Trimming took 6 bases from V and 13 from J, leaving 16 bases between them. The CDR3 DNA is TGTGCCAGCAGCCAAGGACTGATTAAGCCCCTCCACTTT. Translating it yields CASSQGLIKPLHF.

The J gene is TRBJ1-6, the V gene TRBV10-1; possible D gene TRBD1, 5 bases. Germline V gives CDR1 WNHNN, CDR2 SYGVQD (reference sequence). This CDR3 is built from 14 residues. V was cut by 0 bases and J by 9 bases, with 9 bases left in between. In DNA form, the CDR3 reads TGCGCCAGCAGTGAGTCGGTAGGGGTTTCACCCCTCCACTTT. Residues: CASSESVGVSPLHF.

CDR3 DNA: TGTGCCAGCAGTGCCATACCGAGCTCTGGAAACACCATATATTTT. Amino acids: CASSAIPSSGNTIYF. The V call is TRBV2, the J call TRBJ1-3; D gene unclear. Germline V gene data show CDR1 as SNHLY and CDR2 as FYNNEI. V lost 4 bases, J lost 0 bases, and 10 bases lay in between. The CDR3 sequence is 15 residues long.

This rearrangement joins TRBV21-1 to TRBJ2-7; TRBD2 is the table's D call and was not checked against the DNA. TRBV21-1 is reported as a pseudogene. The length of the CDR3 is 14 residues. The CDR3 nucleotides are TGTGCCAGCAGTCCGTTTAGCAGCTCCTACGAGCAGTACTTC. It is translated as CASSPFSSSYEQYF.

This clone came up once. The chain combines TRBV5-5 with TRBJ2-7; D not resolved. Germline loops: CDR1 SGHKS, CDR2 YYEKEE (reference sequence). V was clipped by 5 bases and J by 0 bases, with 15 bases between them. This CDR3 contains 15 residues. The CDR3 sequence: CASRPRLASSYEQYF. Written as DNA, the CDR3 is TGTGCCAGCAGGCCTCGATTGGCTTCCTCCTACGAGCAGTACTTC. Variable domain in full (rest from reference TRBV5-5 and TRBJ2-7): DAGVTQSPTHLIKTRGQQVTLRCSPISGHKSVSWYQQVLGQGPQFIFQYYEKEERGRGNFPDRFSARQFPNYSSELNVNALLLGDSALYLCASRPRLASSYEQYFGPGTRLTVT.

This chain joins TRBV3-1 (or the pseudogene TRBV3-2) and TRBJ2-1, with 8 nucleotides matching TRBD2. V lost 0 bases to trimming and J lost 7 bases; unmatched junction nucleotides: 8. Germline CDR1 is LGHDT and CDR2 is YNNKEL (reference sequence). The CDR3 loop spans 16 amino acids. The CDR3 DNA reads TGTGCCAGCAGCCAAGAAGGACTAGCTATGTCGAATGAGCAGTTCTTC. This codes for CASSQEGLAMSNEQFF.

V and J are TRBV3-1 (or the pseudogene TRBV3-2) and TRBJ1-1; the match to TRBD1 covers 7 bases. J was trimmed by 7 bases and V by 2 bases; bases with no gene match: 4. The V gene's germline CDR1 is LGHDT and CDR2 YNNKEL (reference sequence). The CDR3 spans 13 residues. The CDR3 is CASSQQGQLEAFF. Here the CDR3 DNA reads TGTGCCAGCAGCCAACAGGGACAGCTTGAAGCTTTCTTT.

The gene calls are TRBV7-2 and TRBJ1-2, with D possibly TRBD1 on 5 matching bases. The CDR3 length is 13 residues. V was shortened by 6 bases and J by 10 bases, with 18 bases between the two germline ends. Germline V gives CDR1 SGHTA, CDR2 FQGNSA. The CDR3 region has the DNA TGTGCCAGCAGTTGGACCGGGCCGGGGGACTACACCTTC. Translated, it gives CASSWTGPGDYTF.

The chain couples TRBV3-1 (or the pseudogene TRBV3-2) to TRBJ1-2; 7 bases are a match to TRBD1. The CDR3 consists of 14 residues. Germline-derived CDR1 and CDR2 are LGHDT and YNNKEL (reference sequence). The V segment lost 4 bases and the J segment 5 bases; nucleotides outside the gene matches: 7. The CDR3 bases are TGTGCCAGCAGCCGGGGACAGCTAATATATGGCTACACCTTC. This gives the protein CASSRGQLIYGYTF.

V is TRBV7-8 and J is TRBJ1-1; D gene unclear. Germline CDR1 is SGHVS and CDR2 is FQNEAQ. The CDR3 is 13 amino acids. Trimming removed 4 bases at V and 0 bases at J, with 6 bases between. DNA for the CDR3: TGTGCCAGCAGCTCGGGAGTGAACACTGAAGCTTTCTTT. As protein: CASSSGVNTEAFF.

In its sample, this clone was seen once. The V and J genes are TRBV7-2 and TRBJ2-1, with TRBD2 matching over 11 bases. The J segment lost 4 bases and the V segment lost 5 bases, leaving 4 bases of the junction unmatched. Germline V gene lookup returns CDR1 SGHTA and CDR2 FQGNSA. The CDR3 is made up of 15 amino acids. CDR3: CASSRGLADYNEQFF. The CDR3 DNA reads TGTGCCAGCAGCCGGGGACTAGCGGATTACAATGAGCAGTTCTTC.

The chain recombines TRBV6-1 with TRBJ2-1, with 10 nucleotides matching TRBD2. Germline V gives CDR1 MNHNS, CDR2 SASEGT. Trimming cost V 3 bases and J 7 bases; bases outside gene matches: 9. The CDR3 is made up of 16 amino acids. CDR3 sequence: CASSDVPGLANNEQFF. The CDR3 DNA follows: TGTGCCAGCAGTGATGTACCGGGACTAGCGAATAATGAGCAGTTCTTC.

The chain combines TRBV14 with TRBJ1-5; D gene ambiguous. Germline CDR1 SGHDN, CDR2 FVKESK. The CDR3 totals 13 residues. Trimming stripped 2 bases from V and 3 bases from J, with 5 bases between. CDR3 sequence: CASSQSVNQPQHF. The CDR3 DNA reads as TGTGCCAGCAGCCAATCAGTCAATCAGCCCCAGCATTTT.

This clone showed up just once. V and J are TRBV5-4 and TRBJ2-4, with 10 bases fitting TRBD2. Germline V gene sequence: CDR1 SGHNT, CDR2 YYREEE (reference sequence). This CDR3 spans 14 amino acids. V shed 5 bases, J shed 15 bases, and the junction held 14 bases outside the gene matches. The CDR3 DNA is TGTGCCAGCAGGTTAGCGGGAGGCCCTTCTCGCCCGTACTTC. Its protein product is CASRLAGGPSRPYF.